This T cell receptor beta chain originates from a study of PD-1 blockade in classical Hodgkin lymphoma (TCRdb year 2020). Regarding the research as a whole: Nivolumab dosing was 3 mg/kg intravenously every 2 weeks, continuing until either disease progression or unacceptable toxicity. The study used TCR beta sequencing and CyTOF to define a peripheral blood immune signature of response to PD-1 blockade in classical Hodgkin lymphoma. Paper-wide results and their limitations: Patients starting nivolumab less than 1 year after ASCT had lower diversity and were excluded from later analyses to avoid confounding by immune reconstitution. Trial patients with a complete response had baseline diversity similar to that of newly diagnosed patients, while partial responders and progressors had significantly lower diversity. Newly diagnosed patients were reported to have lower baseline TCR diversity than healthy donors, and relapsed/refractory patients were reported to have lower baseline TCR diversity still. The study was limited to a single clinical trial cohort, and causes of repertoire differences, possibly disease activity or prior therapy, remained undefined. A significant rise by C4D1 was seen in CD4+ but not CD8+ TCR diversity (p=0.0027 vs p=0.16), with the rise being most apparent in complete responders (p=0.02).

Genomic DNA was extracted with the Qiagen DNeasy kit from unsorted PBMCs and from negatively selected CD4+ and CD8+ fractions. Using primers that anneal to V and J segments, immunoSEQ multiplex PCR amplified the TCR beta CDR3 regions. Amplification bias was minimized using a synthetic immune receptor repertoire, and residual bias was removed computationally after sequencing. From the authors' description of their analysis: Custom Python scripts were used to quantify repertoire diversity as the Shannon entropy index. Unsorted, CD4+ and CD8+ repertoires were examined separately, except in combined analyses, for which CD4+ and CD8+ sequences were merged in silico. A clone counted as expanded when the clone's frequency after treatment rose at least 2-fold relative to C1D1, and clones undetected at baseline were given a pseudocount of 0.5. Clones with 0 or 1 copy at C1D1 were classified as singleton clones, and clones with 2 or more copies were classified as non-singleton clones. Clones expanded in unsorted samples were labelled as CD4+, CD8+ or unknown by matching protein sequences in sorted samples from the same patient. Wilcoxon tests on paired samples were used to test changes in diversity from C1D1 to C4D1. Here the immuneACCESS table is served through TCRdb, limited to in-frame sequences with V and J called. Missing clones are a known gap in these copies; in checked studies unresolved V genes cover under half, and the rest lacks a known reason. V and J calls and clone size are given by that table; D and trimming were obtained from the DNA. The sample contains 100,000 or so clones, about nine tenths of them found a single time. Roughly 19% of the sample comes from the top ten.

Notes on this clone: Its antigen is still unknown. No qualities accompany the bases; no much larger clone lies one base away.

Relative to germline, V is 0 bases shorter and J is 4 bases shorter, with 4 bases between their ends. Looking up the germline V gene yields CDR1 LGHNA and CDR2 YNFKEQ. The CDR3 runs 13 residues from the cysteine to the phenylalanine. Here the CDR3 DNA is all that survives: 39 bases in frame from base 1. The meaning of the sample's time point label: cycle 4 day 1 (C4D1), after 6 weeks of nivolumab. Every trial patient had relapsed following autologous stem cell transplantation, and prior brentuximab vedotin exposure was what differed among cohorts A, B and C. A total of 50 to 70 patients with relapsed/refractory classical Hodgkin lymphoma made up the trial cohort, and each patient's best overall response was complete response, partial response or progressive disease. In the multi-cohort phase II CheckMate 205 trial, trial patients received single-agent nivolumab. Best overall response was determined by an independent review committee according to the 2007 International Working Group response criteria. Trial PBMCs were obtained immediately prior to nivolumab initiation (C1D1) and on therapy at cycle 2 day 1 and cycle 4 day 1. After peripheral blood was drawn into 8 mL Vacutainer Cell Preparation Tubes, PBMCs were isolated by centrifugation and then cryopreserved.

The origin of this receptor is a human donor with classical Hodgkin lymphoma. The sequence joins TRBV4-2 to TRBJ1-5; the D gene cannot be named for sure. The material was peripheral blood mononuclear cells (PBMCs), obtained before the fourth cycle of nivolumab. The CDR3 region: CASSQDRNQPQHF. The nucleotide sequence reads TGTGCCAGCAGCCAAGATCGTAATCAGCCCCAGCATTTT.